This TCR beta chain was captured by sequencing in a study of blood T cell repertoires in COVID-19. Overall study context: Sites across the United States, Italy and Spain contributed samples from acute and convalescent COVID-19. Nucleic acid was either cDNA or gDNA, and it came from T cells, B-cell-depleted T cells, or PBMCs.

V was trimmed by 0 bases and J by 0 bases, leaving 9 bases between them. CDR1 and CDR2 (germline): SGDLS, YYNGEE. The CDR3 loop spans 15 amino acids. How the authors handled the data: Estimation of nucleated cell counts was performed using reference gene primer amplification. Produced via immunoSEQ multiplex PCR; TCRdb's table is partial and in-frame only. D and trimming come from the DNA, and the V and J calls and clone size come from that table. The sample has 300,000 to 500,000 clones; more than 75% are singletons. Cohort allocation depended upon clinical history that participants reported. Sequences were obtained from PBMCs or T cells enriched from blood (not recorded which). This chain links TRBV9 with TRBJ1-1, with D unresolved. The source of this sequence is a woman aged 25 to 45 with acute COVID-19. The CDR3 reads CASSVVPGMNTEAFF. CDR3 nucleotide sequence: TGTGCCAGCAGCGTAGTCCCAGGCATGAACACTGAAGCTTTCTTT.